Below are 21 T cell receptor beta chains sequenced from a single sample in a study of blood T cell repertoires in COVID-19. The method was immunoSEQ multiplex PCR; TCRdb's version includes in-frame clones alone and lacks a portion of them. This sample carries approximately 250,000 clones, about 88% of them seen once, and the ten largest clones take around 12%. Specimen: peripheral blood. The receptors derive from a woman in her 70s with COVID-19, enrolled during active disease.

The chain employs TRBV10-2 and TRBJ2-7, with D tentatively TRBD2 (5 bases). V was cut by 0 bases and J by 6 bases, with 18 bases left in between. CDR3 length equals 16 residues. Germline lookup yields CDR1 WSHSY and CDR2 SAAADI. The CDR3 sequence: CASSESPDSLRIEQYF. For the CDR3, the DNA is TGCGCCAGCAGTGAGTCCCCGGACTCCCTTAGGATCGAGCAGTACTTC.

The chain combines TRBV5-6 with TRBJ2-7; D gene ambiguous. Germline V gene data show CDR1 as SGHDT and CDR2 as YYEEEE. There are 11 residues in the CDR3. Trimming stripped 1 base from V and 5 bases from J, with 4 bases between. CDR3: CASSLSNEQYF. The DNA of the CDR3 is TGTGCCAGCAGCTTGTCCAACGAGCAGTACTTC.

The gene calls are TRBV4-1 and TRBJ1-1, with TRBD1 matching over 7 bases. The CDR3 has 14 amino acids. After removal of 1 base from V and 5 bases from J, the junction contained 4 bases not matched to a gene. Per the germline V gene, CDR1 is MGHRA and CDR2 is YSYEKL. The CDR3 DNA reads TGCGCCAGCAGCCAAGTAGGGGGCAGGACTGAAGCTTTCTTT. Its translation: CASSQVGGRTEAFF.

In its sample, this clone was seen once. CDR3 protein: CASSNAGGTGGYEQYF. CDR3 in DNA: TGTGCCAGCAGCAACGCGGGGGGGACAGGGGGCTACGAGCAGTACTTC. The rearrangement uses TRBV7-2 and TRBJ2-7; 11 positions match TRBD1. Germline trimming cut 5 bases from V and 3 bases from J; bases unmatched to any gene: 9. The CDR3 is 16 amino acids. Germline V CDR1 and CDR2: SGHTA, FQGNSA.

The V and J genes are TRBV2 and TRBJ1-6; TRBD1 agrees at 8 bases. J gave up 6 bases and V 5 bases, and 9 bases lay outside the gene matches. Germline V gene lookup returns CDR1 SNHLY and CDR2 FYNNEI. CDR3 length: 16 amino acids. The CDR3 spells CASSYLSGTGNSPLHF. CDR3 bases: TGTGCCAGCAGTTATTTATCCGGGACAGGTAATTCACCCCTCCACTTT. The variable domain in full, completed from reference TRBV2 and TRBJ1-6, reads EPEVTQTPSHQVTQMGQEVILRCVPISNHLYFYWYRQILGQKVEFLVSFYNNEISEKSEIFDDQFSVERPDGSNFTLKIRSTKLEDSAMYFCASSYLSGTGNSPLHFGNGTRLTVT.

The V and J genes are TRBV5-1 and TRBJ1-1; D perhaps matches TRBD1 (6 bases). The length of the CDR3 is 15 residues. The V gene lost 6 bases and the J gene lost 0 bases, with 15 bases spanning the gap. Germline CDR1 is SGHRS and CDR2 is YFSETQ. The DNA of the CDR3 is TGCGCCAGCAAAGAAGCCGGGACATTGAACACTGAAGCTTTCTTT. Translated: CASKEAGTLNTEAFF.

The chain combines TRBV12-5 with TRBJ2-1, with TRBD1 identical over 9 bases. The CDR3 extends over 18 amino acids. V lost 3 bases to trimming and J lost 9 bases; unmatched junction nucleotides: 18. Per germline, CDR1 LGHNT and CDR2 FRNRAP. CDR3 protein: CASGFTRDGTGPLGEQFF. CDR3 nucleotides: TGTGCTAGTGGTTTCACACGAGACGGGACAGGGCCCTTGGGTGAGCAGTTCTTC.

V gene TRBV27 combines with J gene TRBJ1-2; 7 bases align to TRBD1. This CDR3 region has 11 residues. Trimming cost V 5 bases and J 14 bases; bases outside gene matches: 8. Germline CDR1 MNHEY, CDR2 SMNVEV (reference sequence). For the CDR3, the DNA is TGTGCCAGCAGTAAGACAGGGTCGCGGACCTTC. It codes for CASSKTGSRTF.

The CDR3 reads CASSLVVRGAFF. As DNA, the CDR3 is TGTGCCAGCAGCTTAGTTGTCAGGGGTGCTTTCTTT. The V gene is TRBV7-2, the J gene TRBJ1-1; D perhaps matches TRBD1 (6 bases). V was clipped by 1 base and J by 11 bases, with 11 bases between them. CDR1 and CDR2 (germline): SGHTA, FQGNSA. CDR3 size: 12 residues.

The chain uses TRBV4-2 and TRBJ1-2; the D is unclear. Germline V gene data show CDR1 as LGHNA and CDR2 as YNFKEQ. V shed 4 bases and J shed 0 bases, with 6 bases lying between them. There are 13 residues in the CDR3. CDR3 region: CASSPDTNYGYTF. DNA for the CDR3: TGTGCCAGCAGCCCTGACACTAACTATGGCTACACCTTC.

This clone was found once. The chain is built from TRBV9 and TRBJ1-6, with a weak D call TRBD1 (5 bases). This CDR3 spans 15 amino acids. V gave up 0 bases and J gave up 10 bases, with 14 bases separating them. CDR1 and CDR2 (germline): SGDLS, YYNGEE. The CDR3 DNA reads TGTGCCAGCAGCGTAGAGGGCAGGGTGAGATCACCCCTCCACTTT. Translated, it gives CASSVEGRVRSPLHF.

This chain links TRBV27 with TRBJ1-2; D is perhaps TRBD1 (6 bases). From germline, CDR1 is MNHEY and CDR2 SMNVEV (reference sequence). The CDR3 spans 13 residues. Trimming stripped 3 bases from V and 8 bases from J, with 13 bases between. The CDR3 reads CASSFMGAEGYTF. The CDR3 coding sequence is TGTGCCAGCAGTTTCATGGGGGCAGAGGGCTACACCTTC.

The genes are TRBV2 and TRBJ2-3; 10 nucleotides line up with TRBD2. This CDR3 is 14 amino acids long. Germline V CDR1 and CDR2: SNHLY, FYNNEI. After removal of 5 bases from V and 6 bases from J, the junction contained 5 bases not matched to a gene. CDR3 bases: TGTGCCAGCAGTAGTGAAGCGGGGGGGGATACGCAGTATTTT. Protein: CASSSEAGGDTQYF.

V is TRBV6-5 and J is TRBJ2-3; 9 bases agree with TRBD2. Trimming removed 5 bases from V and 0 bases from J; junction bases left unmatched: 0. Germline assignment: CDR1 MNHEY and CDR2 SVGAGI. The CDR3 covers 14 residues. The CDR3 DNA follows: TGTGCCAGCAGTAGCGGGGGGAGCACAGATACGCAGTATTTT. It specifies CASSSGGSTDTQYF.

The chain combines TRBV4-3 with TRBJ2-1, with D possibly being TRBD2 (5 bases). The V gene's germline CDR1 is LGHNA and CDR2 YSLEER. Trimming shortened V by 0 bases and J by 7 bases, and 10 bases separated the two germline ends. The CDR3 spans 14 residues. The CDR3 sequence: CASSQEPGGNEQFF. The CDR3 nucleotides are TGCGCCAGCAGCCAAGAACCGGGCGGGAATGAGCAGTTCTTC.

The V call is TRBV7-2, the J call TRBJ1-6; TRBD1 is a possible D gene (6 bases). V was pared by 5 bases and J by 0 bases, with 17 bases between. The CDR3 totals 18 residues. From germline, CDR1 is SGHTA and CDR2 FQGNSA. For the CDR3, the DNA is TGTGCCAGCAGCGGTAGTCGGACAGCTAGCTCCTATAATTCACCCCTCCACTTT. Its protein is CASSGSRTASSYNSPLHF.

V usage is TRBV6-5 and J usage is TRBJ1-3; no firm D call. The V end lost 0 bases, the J end lost 2 bases, and 8 bases lay between the germline ends. CDR1 and CDR2 from the germline V gene are MNHEY and SVGAGI. The CDR3 extends over 15 amino acids. The CDR3 DNA is TGTGCCAGCAGTTACTCGCGGCAGCCTGGAAACACCATATATTTT. It translates to CASSYSRQPGNTIYF.

This rearrangement joins TRBV18 to TRBJ1-1; D gene uncertain. The CDR3 has 13 amino acids. Germline V lookup: CDR1 KGHSH, CDR2 LQKENI. V dropped 3 bases and J dropped 6 bases, with 11 bases sitting between them. As DNA, the CDR3 is TGTGCCAGCTCACCGGACTGGAAGGCTGAAGCTTTCTTT. Amino acid sequence: CASSPDWKAEAFF.

The chain couples TRBV29-1 to TRBJ2-3; 11 nucleotides line up with TRBD1. J gave up 3 bases and V 6 bases, and 5 bases lay outside the gene matches. Germline V lookup: CDR1 SQVTM, CDR2 ANQGSEA. This CDR3 contains 14 residues. The CDR3 DNA follows: TGCAGCGTGGGGGACAGGGGGAGTACAGATACGCAGTATTTT. Its protein is CSVGDRGSTDTQYF.

The count of this clone is one. The chain links TRBV2 to TRBJ2-3; 12 bases map to TRBD2. The junction had 4 bases not matched to a gene; V was cut back by 3 bases and J by 3 bases. Germline V gene sequence: CDR1 SNHLY, CDR2 FYNNEI. The CDR3 has 16 residues. In nucleotides, the CDR3 is TGTGCCAGCAGTGAGCTAGCGGGGGGGAGAACAGATACGCAGTATTTT. Translation: CASSELAGGRTDTQYF.

This clone was seen a single time. This chain connects TRBV5-1 to TRBJ1-5; tentatively, D is TRBD1 (5 bases). The germline V gene encodes CDR1 SGHRS and CDR2 YFSETQ. The CDR3 consists of 15 residues. The V and J ends lost 5 bases and 0 bases respectively, with 12 bases between them. The CDR3 protein is CASRGGTDSNQPQHF. DNA for the CDR3: TGCGCCAGCAGGGGAGGGACGGATAGCAATCAGCCCCAGCATTTT.